The 27 T cell receptor beta chains below all came from one sample that was sequenced in a study of T cells in women clearing cervical HPV infection. Profiled with immunoSEQ multiplex PCR; TCRdb holds only in-frame clones, not every one. This sample's clone table lists tens of thousands of clones. What was sequenced was blood buffy coat. These receptors all come from a woman between 18 and 70 years old with a cervical HPV16 infection that either progressed to CIN3+ or cleared (not recorded which).

Turning to this clone: Sequencing ends 3 residues short of the CDR3 end; the germline J gene provides the rest. The chain is built from TRBV7-9 and TRBJ2-1, with TRBD2 as a possible D gene (5 bases). The germline V gene has CDR1 SEHNR and CDR2 FQNEAQ (reference sequence). The CDR3 extends over 13 amino acids. Trimming took off 6 bases at V and 7 bases at J, with 13 bases between the two ends. The CDR3 protein is CASSQSRGNEQFF. Incomplete CDR3 DNA: TGTGCCAGCAGTCAATCTCGGGGAAATGAG.

Incomplete CDR3 DNA: TGCAGTGCTAGGGGGACAGCGGAGTCCTACGAG. Protein: CSARGTAESYE. The full CDR3 protein reads CSARGTAESYEQYF. The chain employs TRBV20-1 and TRBJ2-7; TRBD1 aligns across 7 bases. The read gets to within 3 residues of the CDR3 end, and the germline J gene fills in the rest. Germline trimming cut 3 bases from V and 1 base from J; bases unmatched to any gene: 6. Germline CDR1 DFQATT, CDR2 SNEGSKA (reference sequence). The CDR3 has 14 amino acids.

Comments on this clone: The read halts 3 residues ahead of the CDR3 end, with the missing end drawn from the germline J gene. This chain connects TRBV10-3 to TRBJ1-1; D not certain. Germline-derived CDR1 and CDR2 are ENHRY and SYGVKD. Trimming shortened V by 4 bases and J by 1 base, and 13 bases separated the two germline ends. There are 15 residues in the CDR3. The CDR3 loop reads CAISGLGRPNTEAFF. CDR3 DNA, as far as it was read: TGTGCCATCAGTGGTTTGGGCAGACCGAACACTGAA.

Concerning this clone: The sequence runs out 3 residues before the end of the CDR3; the remainder is reconstructed from the germline J gene. This chain links TRBV20-1 with TRBJ2-3, with 10 bases matching TRBD1. The germline V gene has CDR1 DFQATT and CDR2 SNEGSKA (reference sequence). After removal of 4 bases from V and 0 bases from J, the junction contained 13 bases not matched to a gene. CDR3 length equals 18 residues. The CDR3 DNA, read in part, is TGCAGTGCTACCAAGAGCCCCGGACAGGGGGTAAGCACAGATACG. Translation: CSATKSPGQGVSTDT. The CDR3 in its entirety is CSATKSPGQGVSTDTQYF.

Concerning this clone: The CDR3 extends 3 residues past the end of the read, so its final part is completed from the germline J gene. The chain carries TRBV7-2 and TRBJ2-2, with TRBD2 identical over 7 bases. J was trimmed by 6 bases and V by 7 bases; bases with no gene match: 11. CDR3 length equals 15 residues. Germline CDR1 and CDR2: SGHTA and FQGNSA. The part of the CDR3 DNA that was read is TGTGCCAGCAAGCCGGGGGGAGGGCATGCCGGGGAG. It specifies CASKPGGGHAGE. The entire CDR3 reads CASKPGGGHAGELFF.

Comment on this clone: The CDR3 goes on 3 residues after the read ends, and that part is filled in from the germline J gene. The chain uses TRBV12-3 or TRBV12-4 and TRBJ2-2; no reliable D call. CDR3 length: 13 amino acids. V gave up 2 bases and J gave up 1 base, with 2 bases separating them. CDR3 DNA (partial): TGTGCCAGCAGTTTACAGAACACCGGGGAG. It specifies CASSLQNTGE. From start to end, the CDR3 is CASSLQNTGELFF.

A remark on this clone: Sequencing ends 3 residues short of the CDR3 end; the germline J gene provides the rest. The V gene is TRBV20-1, the J gene TRBJ1-2, with a tentative D call TRBD1 (5 bases). The CDR3 is made up of 11 amino acids. Per germline, CDR1 DFQATT and CDR2 SNEGSKA (reference sequence). The DNA read from the CDR3 is TGCAGTGCTTGGGGGGGGAGAGGC. It codes for CSAWGGRG. The full CDR3 reads CSAWGGRGYTF.

Comments on this clone: The read terminates 3 residues ahead of where the CDR3 ends, so the germline J gene completes it. The rearrangement joins TRBV29-1 to TRBJ1-1; the D gene is possibly TRBD1 (5 bases). With 4 bases removed from V and 3 bases from J, the gap between germline ends came to 9 bases. Per the germline V gene, CDR1 is SQVTM and CDR2 is ANQGSEA. There are 12 residues in the CDR3. Incomplete CDR3 DNA: TGCAGCGTTGGGCAGGGAGACACTGAA. It specifies CSVGQGDTE. The whole CDR3 protein is CSVGQGDTEAFF.

On this clone itself: The read comes to an end 3 residues before the CDR3 does, leaving the germline J gene to fill in the end. The J gene is TRBJ2-2, the V gene TRBV11-3; D might be TRBD2 (7 bases). CDR1 and CDR2 (germline): SGHNT, YENEEA. This CDR3 has 14 residues. V was trimmed by 3 bases and J by 8 bases, leaving 13 bases between them. Partial CDR3 DNA: TGTGCCAGCAGCTTTCGGGGGGCTTCAGGGGAG. It translates to CASSFRGASGE. The whole CDR3 protein is CASSFRGASGELFF.

For this clone: The observed sequence ends 3 residues before the CDR3 terminus, with the missing tail filled in from the germline J gene. This chain joins TRBV7-8 and TRBJ2-2; no clear D. CDR1 SGHVS and CDR2 FQNEAQ come from the germline V gene. The CDR3 has 12 residues. The CDR3 sequence is CASSLSWSGLFF. CDR3 DNA, as far as it was read: TGTGCCAGCAGCTTATCTTGGTCGGGG. Supplemented by reference TRBV7-8 and TRBJ2-2, the full variable domain reads GAGVSQSPRYKVAKRGQDVALRCDPISGHVSLFWYQQALGQGPEFLTYFQNEAQLDKSGLPSDRFFAERPEGSVSTLKIQRTQQEDSAVYLCASSLSWSGLFFGEGSRLTVL.

In regard to this clone: The read halts 3 residues ahead of the CDR3 end, with the missing end drawn from the germline J gene. The chain is built from TRBV7-9 and TRBJ2-7; 8 nucleotides align to TRBD1. CDR1 and CDR2 (germline): SEHNR, FQNEAQ (reference sequence). This CDR3 has 14 residues. Trimming cost V 4 bases and J 0 bases; bases outside gene matches: 2. The covered CDR3 bases are TGTGCCAGCAGCTCACAGGGGGACTCCTACGAG. As protein: CASSSQGDSYE. The whole CDR3 reads CASSSQGDSYEQYF.

About this clone: The read falls 3 residues short of the CDR3 end, and the missing part is taken from the germline J gene. The V gene is TRBV2, the J gene TRBJ2-7; 10 bases line up with TRBD1. The junction had 9 bases not matched to a gene; V was cut back by 5 bases and J by 5 bases. CDR3 length: 15 amino acids. Germline V gene data show CDR1 as SNHLY and CDR2 as FYNNEI. Incomplete CDR3 DNA: TGTGCCAGCAGTAGACAGGGGGCGCATCTGAACGAG. Translated, it gives CASSRQGAHLNE. From start to end, the CDR3 is CASSRQGAHLNEQYF. The full variable domain, with the rest looked up from reference TRBV2 and TRBJ2-7, is EPEVTQTPSHQVTQMGQEVILRCVPISNHLYFYWYRQILGQKVEFLVSFYNNEISEKSEIFDDQFSVERPDGSNFTLKIRSTKLEDSAMYFCASSRQGAHLNEQYFGPGTRLTVT.

For this clone: From the germline J gene comes the end of the CDR3, since the read stops 3 residues before it. The V and J genes are TRBV28 and TRBJ2-5; 14 nucleotides agree with TRBD2. CDR1 MDHEN and CDR2 SYDVKM come from the germline V gene. The V gene end was trimmed by 3 bases and the J gene end by 4 bases; junction bases not matched to a gene: 4. CDR3 size: 16 residues. CDR3 in amino acids: CASSFGTSGSGETQYF. The covered CDR3 bases are TGTGCCAGCAGTTTCGGGACTAGCGGGAGTGGAGAGACC.

Details on this clone: The junction and the germline gene differ at one end; a read error may be behind it. Read sequence stops 3 residues before the CDR3 end, and the germline J gene provides the missing end. This chain uses TRBV4-2 with TRBJ1-1; unclear D gene. The CDR3 consists of 14 residues. In germline, CDR1 is LGHNA, CDR2 YNFKEQ. This CDR3 reads CASSHTSLGTEAFF. The CDR3 bases that were read are TGCGCCAGCAGCCACACTTCCCTCGGCACTGAA.

Concerning this clone: The read ends 3 residues before the CDR3 terminus; that terminus is restored from the germline J gene. The chain links TRBV7-2 to TRBJ1-6; D perhaps matches TRBD1 (6 bases). Trimming left V 0 bases short and J 8 bases short, with 11 bases between. The CDR3 covers 15 residues. Germline V gives CDR1 SGHTA, CDR2 FQGNSA. CDR3 DNA (partial): TGTGCCAGCAGCTTAGCAACAGGGATGGATTCACCC. Its translation is CASSLATGMDSP. The whole CDR3 is CASSLATGMDSPLHF. Looking up the rest from reference TRBV7-2 and TRBJ1-6 gives the full variable domain: GAGVSQSPSNKVTEKGKDVELRCDPISGHTALYWYRQSLGQGLEFLIYFQGNSAPDKSGLPSDRFSAERTGGSVSTLTIQRTQQEDSAVYLCASSLATGMDSPLHFGNGTRLTVT.

Comment on this clone: The read halts 3 residues ahead of the CDR3 end, with the missing end drawn from the germline J gene. The chain links TRBV5-1 to TRBJ1-1; D is ambiguous. The CDR3 runs 17 residues. CDR1 SGHRS and CDR2 YFSETQ come from the germline V gene. With 0 bases removed from V and 0 bases from J, the gap between germline ends came to 15 bases. This CDR3 is CASSLDGDPLMNTEAFF. The CDR3 bases that were read are TGCGCCAGCAGCTTGGACGGAGACCCACTAATGAACACTGAA.

As concerns this clone: Sequencing ends 3 residues short of the CDR3 end; the germline J gene provides the rest. V usage is TRBV2 and J usage is TRBJ1-6, with 7 nucleotides matching TRBD1. Trimming took 8 bases from V and 11 from J; bases not matched to a gene: 12. The CDR3 consists of 14 residues. The V gene's germline CDR1 is SNHLY and CDR2 FYNNEI. The CDR3 DNA, read in part, is TGTGCCAGCGGGATAGAGGGGGCGCGGGCACCC. Translating it yields CASGIEGARAP. The full-length CDR3 reads as CASGIEGARAPLHF.

About this clone: The read gets to within 3 residues of the CDR3 end, and the germline J gene fills in the rest. The chain employs TRBV30 and TRBJ2-5, with TRBD2 matching 8 bases. This CDR3 is built from 13 residues. J lost 4 bases, V lost 3 bases, and 4 bases had no gene match. The germline V gene has CDR1 GTSNPN and CDR2 SVGIG (reference sequence). The sequenced part of the CDR3 DNA is TGTGCCTGGAGCCGGGGGGGCCCAGAGACC. Its protein product is CAWSRGGPET. The whole CDR3 reads CAWSRGGPETQYF.

In the case of this clone: Read sequence stops 3 residues before the CDR3 end, and the germline J gene provides the missing end. The genes are TRBV5-1 and TRBJ2-1; TRBD2 aligns across 7 bases. The CDR3 runs 16 residues. Germline CDR1 SGHRS, CDR2 YFSETQ. V was pared by 0 bases and J by 3 bases, with 6 bases of the junction left unmatched. This CDR3 reads CASSLGLADIYNEQFF. The DNA read from the CDR3 is TGCGCCAGCAGCTTGGGCCTAGCGGATATCTACAATGAG.

Details on this clone: The read finishes 3 residues shy of the CDR3 end, and the germline J gene is used to complete it. V is TRBV19 and J is TRBJ1-3; D remains ambiguous. The CDR3 spans 13 residues. Trimming took 3 bases from V and 0 from J, leaving 3 bases between them. Looked up from germline, CDR1 is LNHDA and CDR2 is SQIVND (reference sequence). The part of the CDR3 DNA that was read is TGTGCCAGTAGTATGGCCTCTGGAAACACC. Protein sequence: CASSMASGNT. The CDR3 in its entirety is CASSMASGNTIYF.

A word on this clone: The read ends 3 residues shy of where the CDR3 ends; the end is completed using the germline J gene. J is TRBJ1-4 and V is TRBV6-2 or TRBV6-3; 8 positions match TRBD1. J was trimmed by 4 bases and V by 7 bases; bases with no gene match: 5. Germline loops: CDR1 MNHEY, CDR2 SVGEGT. The CDR3 has 14 residues. Partial CDR3 DNA: TGTGCCAGCACAGCAGGGGGCCGTAATGAAAAA. Its protein product is CASTAGGRNEK. The CDR3 in its entirety is CASTAGGRNEKLFF.

Comment on this clone: The observed sequence ends 3 residues before the CDR3 terminus, with the missing tail filled in from the germline J gene. V usage is TRBV19 and J usage is TRBJ2-3, with 10 positions matching TRBD2. Germline values: CDR1 LNHDA, CDR2 SQIVND (reference sequence). V lost 6 bases and J lost 3; bases outside the gene matches: 6. The CDR3 is made up of 15 amino acids. CDR3 in amino acids: CASRASGGLTDTQYF. The sequenced CDR3 bases are TGTGCCAGTAGGGCTAGCGGGGGATTGACAGATACG. Using reference TRBV19 and TRBJ2-3 for the parts outside the CDR3, the full variable domain is DGGITQSPKYLFRKEGQNVTLSCEQNLNHDAMYWYRQDPGQGLRLIYYSQIVNDFQKGDIAEGYSVSREKKESFPLTVTSAQKNPTAFYLCASRASGGLTDTQYFGPGTRLTVL.

Concerning this clone itself: The CDR3 end falls 3 residues outside the read, so it is completed with the germline J gene. The chain combines TRBV6-1 with TRBJ2-4; D is possibly TRBD1 (6 bases). CDR1 is MNHNS and CDR2 is SASEGT in the germline V gene. The CDR3 is made up of 13 amino acids. Incomplete CDR3 DNA: TGTGCCAGCAGTGTGAGGGGGTACTATGGT. Its translation: CASSVRGYYG. The whole CDR3 is CASSVRGYYGQYF.

Worth noting for this clone: The read finishes 3 residues shy of the CDR3 end, and the germline J gene is used to complete it. The chain joins TRBV7-2 to TRBJ1-3, with D possibly matching TRBD1 (6 bases). Germline lookup yields CDR1 SGHTA and CDR2 FQGNSA. With 5 bases removed from V and 2 bases from J, the gap between germline ends came to 13 bases. The CDR3 extends over 15 amino acids. The CDR3 bases that were read are TGTGCCAGCAGCCCGGACAGTAAAACTGGAAACACC. Translation: CASSPDSKTGNT. The whole CDR3 region reads CASSPDSKTGNTIYF. Full variable domain (missing parts from reference TRBV7-2 and TRBJ1-3): GAGVSQSPSNKVTEKGKDVELRCDPISGHTALYWYRQSLGQGLEFLIYFQGNSAPDKSGLPSDRFSAERTGGSVSTLTIQRTQQEDSAVYLCASSPDSKTGNTIYFGEGSWLTVV.

Comments on this clone: Read sequence stops 3 residues before the CDR3 end, and the germline J gene provides the missing end. V and J are TRBV5-6 and TRBJ2-7; D unclear. Germline CDR1 SGHDT, CDR2 YYEEEE. V shed 0 bases and J shed 5 bases, with 9 bases lying between them. The CDR3 totals 13 residues. CDR3 amino acids: CASSLVVSDEQYF. Partial CDR3 DNA: TGTGCCAGCAGCTTGGTAGTTTCGGACGAG. Full variable domain (missing parts from reference TRBV5-6 and TRBJ2-7): DAGVTQSPTHLIKTRGQQVTLRCSPKSGHDTVSWYQQALGQGPQFIFQYYEEEERQRGNFPDRFSGHQFPNYSSELNVNALLLGDSALYLCASSLVVSDEQYFGPGTRLTVT.

With respect to this clone: The read finishes 3 residues shy of the CDR3 end, and the germline J gene is used to complete it. The chain recombines TRBV5-6 with TRBJ2-7; 7 positions agree with TRBD2. The CDR3 consists of 14 residues. V was pared by 4 bases and J by 4 bases, with 8 bases of the junction left unmatched. CDR1 is SGHDT, CDR2 YYEEEE, per germline. CDR3 DNA (partial): TGTGCCAGCAGCCGGGGGGTTCGATCTTACGAG. Its translation is CASSRGVRSYE. The complete CDR3 reads CASSRGVRSYEQYF.

For this clone: The CDR3 is cut off 3 residues early in the read; its end comes from the germline J gene. This chain links TRBV4-1 with TRBJ2-1, with 10 bases fitting TRBD2. The CDR3 has 17 amino acids. The junction had 14 bases not matched to a gene; V was cut back by 3 bases and J by 9 bases. CDR1 and CDR2 from the germline V gene are MGHRA and YSYEKL. The CDR3 sequence is CASSHASSSGRSVEQFF. The covered CDR3 bases are TGCGCCAGCAGCCACGCGTCTTCTAGCGGGAGAAGCGTTGAG.